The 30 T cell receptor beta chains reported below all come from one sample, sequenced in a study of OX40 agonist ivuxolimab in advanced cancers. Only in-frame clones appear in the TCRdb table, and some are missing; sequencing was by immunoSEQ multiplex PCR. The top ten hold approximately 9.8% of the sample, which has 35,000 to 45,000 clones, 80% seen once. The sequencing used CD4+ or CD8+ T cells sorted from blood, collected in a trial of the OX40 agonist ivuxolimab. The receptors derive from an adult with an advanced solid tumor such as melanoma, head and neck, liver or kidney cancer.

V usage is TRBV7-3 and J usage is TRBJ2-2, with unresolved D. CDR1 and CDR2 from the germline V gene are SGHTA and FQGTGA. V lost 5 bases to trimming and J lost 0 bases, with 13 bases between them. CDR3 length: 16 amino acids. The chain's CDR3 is CASSPISATNTGELFF. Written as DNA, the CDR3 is TGTGCCAGCAGCCCCATCTCCGCCACGAACACCGGGGAGCTGTTTTTT.

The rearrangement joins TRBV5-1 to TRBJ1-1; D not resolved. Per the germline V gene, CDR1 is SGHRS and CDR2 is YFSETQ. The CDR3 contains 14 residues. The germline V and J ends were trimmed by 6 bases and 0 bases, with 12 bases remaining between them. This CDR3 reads CASTPQTMNTEAFF. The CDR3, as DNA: TGCGCCAGCACCCCCCAGACTATGAACACTGAAGCTTTCTTT.

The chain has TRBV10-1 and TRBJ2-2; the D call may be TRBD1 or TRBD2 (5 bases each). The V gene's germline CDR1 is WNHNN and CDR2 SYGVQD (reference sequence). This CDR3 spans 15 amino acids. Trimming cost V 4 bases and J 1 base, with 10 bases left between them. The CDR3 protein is CASSGGRLNTGELFF. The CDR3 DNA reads TGCGCCAGCAGTGGGGGACGGCTGAACACCGGGGAGCTGTTTTTT.

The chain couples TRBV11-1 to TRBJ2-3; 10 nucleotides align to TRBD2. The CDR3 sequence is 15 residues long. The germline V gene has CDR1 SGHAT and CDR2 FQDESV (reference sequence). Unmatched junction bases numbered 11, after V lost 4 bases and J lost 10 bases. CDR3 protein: CASSSSGSGGPAQYF. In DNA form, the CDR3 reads TGTGCCAGCAGCTCGTCAGGTAGCGGGGGGCCGGCGCAGTATTTT.

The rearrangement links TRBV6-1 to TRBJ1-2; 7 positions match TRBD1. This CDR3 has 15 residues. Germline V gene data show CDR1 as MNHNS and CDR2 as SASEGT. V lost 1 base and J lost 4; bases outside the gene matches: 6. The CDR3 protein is CASSEETGISYGYTF. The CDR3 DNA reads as TGTGCCAGCAGTGAAGAGACAGGGATTAGCTATGGCTACACCTTC.

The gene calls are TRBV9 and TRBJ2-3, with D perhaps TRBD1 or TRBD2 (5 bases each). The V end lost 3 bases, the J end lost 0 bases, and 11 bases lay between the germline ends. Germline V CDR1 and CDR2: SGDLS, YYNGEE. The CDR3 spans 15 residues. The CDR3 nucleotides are TGTGCCAGCAGCGCCGGGACGGGGAGCACAGATACGCAGTATTTT. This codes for CASSAGTGSTDTQYF.

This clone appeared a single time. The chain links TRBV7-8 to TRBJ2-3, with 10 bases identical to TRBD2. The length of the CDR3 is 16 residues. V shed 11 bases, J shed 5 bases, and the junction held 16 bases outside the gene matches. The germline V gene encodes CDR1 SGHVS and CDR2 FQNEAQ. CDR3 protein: CASGLAGDLRRDTQYF. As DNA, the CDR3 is TGTGCCTCGGGGCTAGCGGGGGACCTTCGGAGAGATACGCAGTATTTT.

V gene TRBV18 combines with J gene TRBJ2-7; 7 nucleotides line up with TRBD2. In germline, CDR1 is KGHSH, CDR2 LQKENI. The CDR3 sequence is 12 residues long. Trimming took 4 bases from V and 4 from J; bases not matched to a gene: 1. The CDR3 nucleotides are TGTGCCAGCTCACTAGCGGGTTACGAGCAGTACTTC. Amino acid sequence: CASSLAGYEQYF.

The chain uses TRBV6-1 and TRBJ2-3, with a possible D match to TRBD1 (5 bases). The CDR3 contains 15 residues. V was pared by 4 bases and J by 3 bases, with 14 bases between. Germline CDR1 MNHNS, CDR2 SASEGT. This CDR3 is CASSGQGRVTDTQYF. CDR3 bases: TGTGCCAGCAGTGGCCAGGGAAGGGTAACAGATACGCAGTATTTT.

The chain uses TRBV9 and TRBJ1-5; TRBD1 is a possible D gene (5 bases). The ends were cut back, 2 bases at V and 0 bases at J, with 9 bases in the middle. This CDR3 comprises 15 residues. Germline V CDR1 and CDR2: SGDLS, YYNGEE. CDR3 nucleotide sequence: TGTGCCAGCAGCGTCATGGGGGATAGCAATCAGCCCCAGCATTTT. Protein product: CASSVMGDSNQPQHF.

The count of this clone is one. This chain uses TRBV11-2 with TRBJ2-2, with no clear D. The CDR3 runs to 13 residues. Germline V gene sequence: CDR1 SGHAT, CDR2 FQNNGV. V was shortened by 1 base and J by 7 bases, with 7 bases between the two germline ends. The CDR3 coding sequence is TGTGCCAGCAGCTTAGGAGTTAACGGGGAGCTGTTTTTT. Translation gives CASSLGVNGELFF.

The CDR3 is CASSQGGGELFF. In nucleotides, the CDR3 is TGTGCCAGCAGCCAAGGGGGCGGGGAGCTGTTTTTT. The chain is built from TRBV14 and TRBJ2-2; no firm D call. Trimming removed 1 base from V and 7 bases from J, with 4 bases in between. The germline V gene has CDR1 SGHDN and CDR2 FVKESK. The length of the CDR3 is 12 residues.

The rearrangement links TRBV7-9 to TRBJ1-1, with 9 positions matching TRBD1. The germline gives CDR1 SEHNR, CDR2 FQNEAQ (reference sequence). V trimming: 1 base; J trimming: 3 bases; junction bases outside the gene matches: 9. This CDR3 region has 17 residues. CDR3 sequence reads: CASSLEYLRTGDTEAFF. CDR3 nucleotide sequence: TGTGCCAGCAGCTTAGAATATCTTAGGACAGGGGACACTGAAGCTTTCTTT.

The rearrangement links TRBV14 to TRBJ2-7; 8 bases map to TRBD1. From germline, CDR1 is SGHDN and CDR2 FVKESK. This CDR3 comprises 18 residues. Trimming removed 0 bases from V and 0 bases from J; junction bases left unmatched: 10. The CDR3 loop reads CASSQEGLGDRSSYEQYF. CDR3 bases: TGTGCCAGCAGCCAAGAGGGGTTGGGGGACAGGAGCTCCTACGAGCAGTACTTC.

The CDR3 nucleotides are TGTGCCAGCAGCTTAGAGTCGGAGGGCTTCTATGGCTACACCTTC. Translating it yields CASSLESEGFYGYTF. This rearrangement joins TRBV7-6 to TRBJ1-2; no firm D call. CDR1 and CDR2 (germline): SGHVS, FNYEAQ. This CDR3 has 15 residues. V lost 1 base to trimming and J lost 4 bases, with 13 bases between them. Full variable domain (missing parts from reference TRBV7-6 and TRBJ1-2): GAGVSQSPRYKVTKRGQDVALRCDPISGHVSLYWYRQALGQGPEFLTYFNYEAQQDKSGLPNDRFSAERPEGSISTLTIQRTEQRDSAMYRCASSLESEGFYGYTFGSGTRLTVV.

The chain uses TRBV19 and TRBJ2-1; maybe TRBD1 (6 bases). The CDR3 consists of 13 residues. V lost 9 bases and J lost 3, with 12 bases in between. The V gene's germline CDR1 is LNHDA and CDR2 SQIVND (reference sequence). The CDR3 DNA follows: TGTGCCAGCAGGGGTTCCGGCTACAATGAGCAGTTCTTC. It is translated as CASRGSGYNEQFF. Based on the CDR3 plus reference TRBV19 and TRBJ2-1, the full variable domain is DGGITQSPKYLFRKEGQNVTLSCEQNLNHDAMYWYRQDPGQGLRLIYYSQIVNDFQKGDIAEGYSVSREKKESFPLTVTSAQKNPTAFYLCASRGSGYNEQFFGPGTRLTVL.

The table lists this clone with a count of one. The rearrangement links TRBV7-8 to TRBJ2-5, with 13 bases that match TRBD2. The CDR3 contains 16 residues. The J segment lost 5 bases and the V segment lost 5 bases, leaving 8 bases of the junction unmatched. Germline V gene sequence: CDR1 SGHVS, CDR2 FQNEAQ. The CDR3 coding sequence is TGTGCCAGCAGCCCTAGGACTAGCGGGGGATTCGAGACCCAGTACTTC. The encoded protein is CASSPRTSGGFETQYF.

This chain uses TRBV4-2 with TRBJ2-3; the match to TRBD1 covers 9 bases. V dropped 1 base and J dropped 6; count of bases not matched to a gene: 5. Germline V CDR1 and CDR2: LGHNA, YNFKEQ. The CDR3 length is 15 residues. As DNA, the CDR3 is TGTGCCAGCAGCCAAGGAACAGGGGGCCCCGATACGCAGTATTTT. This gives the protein CASSQGTGGPDTQYF.

The CDR3 loop is CASSSQADTIYF. The CDR3 DNA reads TGTGCCAGCAGCTCCCAAGCGGACACCATATATTTT. The V and J genes are TRBV16 and TRBJ1-3; D call uncertain. The CDR3 is made up of 12 amino acids. V lost 5 bases, J lost 8 bases, and 10 bases lay in between. CDR1 is KGHSY and CDR2 is FQNENV in the germline V gene.

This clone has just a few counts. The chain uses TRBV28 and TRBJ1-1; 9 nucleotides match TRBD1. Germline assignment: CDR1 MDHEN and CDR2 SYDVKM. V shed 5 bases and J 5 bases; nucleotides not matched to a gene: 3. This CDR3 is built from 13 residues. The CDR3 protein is CASSRDRVTEAFF. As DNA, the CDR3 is TGTGCCAGCAGTCGGGACAGGGTGACTGAAGCTTTCTTT. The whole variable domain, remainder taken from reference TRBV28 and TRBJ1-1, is DVKVTQSSRYLVKRTGEKVFLECVQDMDHENMFWYRQDPGLGLRLIYFSYDVKMKEKGDIPEGYSVSREKKERFSLILESASTNQTSMYLCASSRDRVTEAFFGQGTRLTVV.

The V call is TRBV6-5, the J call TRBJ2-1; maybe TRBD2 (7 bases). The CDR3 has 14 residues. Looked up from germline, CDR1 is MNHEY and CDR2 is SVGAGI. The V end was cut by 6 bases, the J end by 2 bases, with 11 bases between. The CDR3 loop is CASREGGTYNEQFF. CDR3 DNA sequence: TGTGCCAGCAGGGAGGGGGGGACCTACAATGAGCAGTTCTTC.

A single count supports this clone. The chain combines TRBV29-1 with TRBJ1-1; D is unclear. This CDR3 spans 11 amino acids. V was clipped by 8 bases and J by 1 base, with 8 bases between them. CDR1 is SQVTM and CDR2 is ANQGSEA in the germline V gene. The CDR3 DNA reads TGCAGCCCATATGGGAACACTGAAGCTTTCTTT. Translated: CSPYGNTEAFF.

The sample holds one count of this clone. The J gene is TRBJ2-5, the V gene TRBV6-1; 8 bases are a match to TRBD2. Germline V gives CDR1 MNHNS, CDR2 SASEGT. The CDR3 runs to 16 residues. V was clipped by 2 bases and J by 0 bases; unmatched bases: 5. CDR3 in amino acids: CASSETPSGYQETQYF. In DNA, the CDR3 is TGTGCCAGCAGTGAAACACCTAGCGGGTACCAAGAGACCCAGTACTTC.

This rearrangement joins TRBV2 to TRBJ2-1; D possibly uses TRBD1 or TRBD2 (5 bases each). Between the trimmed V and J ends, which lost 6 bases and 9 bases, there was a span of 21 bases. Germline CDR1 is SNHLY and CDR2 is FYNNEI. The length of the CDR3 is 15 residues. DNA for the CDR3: TGTGCCAGCAGCCGGACGGGGCCCCTAAGTGGTGAGCAGTTCTTC. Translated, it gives CASSRTGPLSGEQFF.

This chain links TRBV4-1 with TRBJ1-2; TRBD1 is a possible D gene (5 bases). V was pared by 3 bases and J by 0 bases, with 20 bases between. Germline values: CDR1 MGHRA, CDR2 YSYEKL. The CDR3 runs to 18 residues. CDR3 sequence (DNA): TGCGCCAGCAGCCATATAGACCGGGACCTAAGACCTAACTATGGCTACACCTTC. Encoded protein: CASSHIDRDLRPNYGYTF.

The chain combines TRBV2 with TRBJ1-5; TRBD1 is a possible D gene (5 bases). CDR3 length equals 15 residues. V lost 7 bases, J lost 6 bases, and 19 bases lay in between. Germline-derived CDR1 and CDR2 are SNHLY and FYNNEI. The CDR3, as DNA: TGTGCCAGCATCGGGGCAGGGAAGGGAATTCAGCCCCAGCATTTT. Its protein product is CASIGAGKGIQPQHF.

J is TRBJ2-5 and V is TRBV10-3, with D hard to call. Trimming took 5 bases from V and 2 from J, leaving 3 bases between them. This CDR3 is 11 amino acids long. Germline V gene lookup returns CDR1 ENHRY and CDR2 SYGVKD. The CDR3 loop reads CAISQQETQYF. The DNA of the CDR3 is TGTGCCATCAGTCAGCAAGAGACCCAGTACTTC.

This chain's CDR3 is CASSVAGTGVQPQHF. The CDR3 DNA sequence: TGTGCCAGCAGCGTAGCCGGGACAGGTGTTCAGCCCCAGCATTTT. The chain joins TRBV9 to TRBJ1-5; 8 bases line up with TRBD1. Germline CDR1 is SGDLS and CDR2 is YYNGEE. The CDR3 length is 15 residues. V dropped 0 bases and J dropped 6; count of bases not matched to a gene: 5.

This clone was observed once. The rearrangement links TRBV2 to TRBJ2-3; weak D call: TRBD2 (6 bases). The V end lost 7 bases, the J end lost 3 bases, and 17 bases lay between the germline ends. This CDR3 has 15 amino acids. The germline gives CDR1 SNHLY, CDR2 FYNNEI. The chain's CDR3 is CASKRTSRTTDTQYF. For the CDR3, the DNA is TGTGCCAGCAAACGCACTAGCCGTACGACAGATACGCAGTATTTT. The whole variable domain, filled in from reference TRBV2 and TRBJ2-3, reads EPEVTQTPSHQVTQMGQEVILRCVPISNHLYFYWYRQILGQKVEFLVSFYNNEISEKSEIFDDQFSVERPDGSNFTLKIRSTKLEDSAMYFCASKRTSRTTDTQYFGPGTRLTVL.

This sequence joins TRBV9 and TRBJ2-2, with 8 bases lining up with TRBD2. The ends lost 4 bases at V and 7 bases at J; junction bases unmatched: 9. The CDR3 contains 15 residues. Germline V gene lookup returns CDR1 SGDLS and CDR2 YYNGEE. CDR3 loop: CASSRSGGVGGELFF. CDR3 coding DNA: TGTGCCAGCAGCCGCAGCGGGGGCGTAGGCGGGGAGCTGTTTTTT.